This T cell receptor beta chain was identified during a study of T cell responses to AZD1222 COVID-19 vaccine. Study-level findings and limits: The breadth and depth of Spike-specific TCRs increased once two AZD1222 doses had been given. Unmutated variant regions are reportedly the target of nearly half of TCRs that are spike-specific. Only after the peak T cell response were repertoires sampled. At baseline, seropositivity was found in only a handful of AZD1222 recipients.

In this sample, this clone turned up a few times. Its specificity is unknown. This table comes from immunoSEQ multiplex PCR, and its TCRdb copy is limited to in-frame clones, with some not included. The profile shows about 110,000 clones, roughly 92% of them singletons. The CDR3 is 16 amino acids. With V trimmed by 4 bases and J by 6 bases, 8 bases remained unmatched. CDR1 is SGHKS, CDR2 YYEKEE, per germline (reference sequence). V gene TRBV5-5 combines with J gene TRBJ2-2, with 11 bases identical to TRBD1. The clonotype comes from an adult who received the AZD1222 COVID-19 vaccine. This sample comprised peripheral blood, obtained 28 days after the second AZD1222 dose. CDR3: CASSPTPGQGAGELFF. The CDR3 DNA sequence: TGTGCCAGCAGCCCAACGCCGGGACAGGGGGCCGGGGAGCTGTTTTTT.